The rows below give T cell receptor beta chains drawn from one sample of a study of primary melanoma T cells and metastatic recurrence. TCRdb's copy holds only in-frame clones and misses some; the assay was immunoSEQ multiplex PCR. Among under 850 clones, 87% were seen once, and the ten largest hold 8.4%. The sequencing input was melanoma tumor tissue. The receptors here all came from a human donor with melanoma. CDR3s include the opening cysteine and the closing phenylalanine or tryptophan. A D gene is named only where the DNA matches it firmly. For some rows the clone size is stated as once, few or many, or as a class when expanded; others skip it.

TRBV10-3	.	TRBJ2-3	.	CAISESGLPTDTQYF	TGTGCCATCAGTGAGTCTGGACTGCCCACAGATACGCAGTATTTT
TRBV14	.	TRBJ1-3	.	CASSQDRQFFGNTIYF	TGTGCCAGCAGCCAAGATCGCCAATTCTTTGGAAACACCATATATTTT
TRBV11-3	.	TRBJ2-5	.	CASSRDTLAQETQYF	TGTGCCAGCAGCCGGGACACACTAGCCCAAGAGACCCAGTACTTC
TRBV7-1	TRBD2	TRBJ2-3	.	CASSLNEVQRGRQYF	TGTGCCAGCAGCTTAAATGAAGTCCAGCGGGGAAGGCAATATTTT
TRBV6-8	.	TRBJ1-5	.	CASNDNGQPQHF	TGTGCCAGCAACGACAATGGGCAGCCCCAGCATTTT
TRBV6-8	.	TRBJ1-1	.	CASSRGGFEAFF	TGTGCCAGCAGCCGGGGGGGCTTCGAAGCTTTCTTT
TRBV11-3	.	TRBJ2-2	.	CASSLGQNTGELFF	TGTGCCAGCAGCCTAGGGCAGAACACCGGGGAGCTGTTTTTT
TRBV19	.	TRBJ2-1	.	CASSIERQPYNEQFF	TGTGCCAGTAGTATAGAGAGACAGCCCTACAATGAGCAGTTCTTC
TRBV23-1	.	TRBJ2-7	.	CASSQVGGTYEQYF	TGCGCCAGCAGCCAAGTTGGGGGGACCTACGAGCAGTACTTC
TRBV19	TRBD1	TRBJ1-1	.	CASMRTGNTEAFF	TGTGCCAGTATGCGGACAGGGAATACTGAAGCTTTCTTT
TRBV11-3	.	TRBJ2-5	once	CASSYRQAAQETQYF	TGTGCCAGCAGCTACCGACAGGCCGCCCAAGAGACCCAGTACTTC
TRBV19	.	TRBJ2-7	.	CASSNRDKNEQYF	TGTGCCAGTAGTAACAGGGACAAGAACGAGCAGTACTTC
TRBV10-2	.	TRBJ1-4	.	CASSAGQGRWKLFF	TGCGCCAGCAGCGCTGGACAAGGTCGATGGAAACTGTTTTTT
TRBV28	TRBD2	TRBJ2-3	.	CASSSTIQLAGADTQYF	TGTGCCAGCAGTTCCACGATCCAACTAGCGGGAGCAGATACGCAGTATTTT
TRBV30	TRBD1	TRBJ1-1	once	CAWSKGAPEAFF	TGTGCCTGGAGTAAGGGGGCCCCCGAAGCTTTCTTT
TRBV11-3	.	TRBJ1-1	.	CASSLAGVETEAFF	TGTGCCAGCAGCTTGGCGGGGGTGGAAACTGAAGCTTTCTTT
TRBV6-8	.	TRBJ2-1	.	CAISLGGTQSEQFF	TGTGCCATCAGCCTAGGGGGGACACAATCTGAGCAGTTCTTC
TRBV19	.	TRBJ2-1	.	CASSERGGLDYNEQFF	TGTGCCAGTAGTGAGCGCGGGGGCTTGGACTACAATGAGCAGTTCTTC
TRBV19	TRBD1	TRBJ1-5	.	CASLPGQGWDQPQHF	TGTGCCAGTTTGCCGGGACAGGGGTGGGATCAGCCCCAGCATTTT
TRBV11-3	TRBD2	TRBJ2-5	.	CASSPGTSGAGGETQYF	TGTGCCAGCAGCCCCGGGACTAGCGGGGCGGGGGGGGAGACTCAGTACTTC